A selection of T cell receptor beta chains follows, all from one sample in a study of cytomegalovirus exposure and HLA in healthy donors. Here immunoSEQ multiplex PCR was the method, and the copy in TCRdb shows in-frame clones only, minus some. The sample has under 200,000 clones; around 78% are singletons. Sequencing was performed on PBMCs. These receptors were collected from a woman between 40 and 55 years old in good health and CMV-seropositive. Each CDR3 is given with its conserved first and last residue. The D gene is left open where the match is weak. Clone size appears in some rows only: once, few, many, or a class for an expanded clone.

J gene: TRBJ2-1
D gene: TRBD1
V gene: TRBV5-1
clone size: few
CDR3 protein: CASRTQGASNEQFF
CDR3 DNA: TGCGCCAGCAGAACTCAGGGGGCGTCCAATGAGCAGTTCTTC

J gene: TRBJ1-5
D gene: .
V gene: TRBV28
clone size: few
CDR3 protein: CASSPQGNQPQHF
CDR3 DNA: TGTGCCAGCAGTCCTCAGGGGAATCAGCCCCAGCATTTT

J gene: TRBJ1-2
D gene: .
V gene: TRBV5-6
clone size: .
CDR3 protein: CASSPSRAGGNYGYTF
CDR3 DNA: TGTGCCAGCAGCCCGTCACGGGCCGGGGGTAACTATGGCTACACCTTC

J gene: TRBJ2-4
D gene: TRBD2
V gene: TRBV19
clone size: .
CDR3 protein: CASSVGGGADHQYF
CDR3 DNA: TGTGCCAGTTCCGTCGGGGGGGGCGCGGACCATCAGTACTTC

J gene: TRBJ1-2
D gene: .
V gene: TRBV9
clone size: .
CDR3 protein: CASSRQAFYGYTF
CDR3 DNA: TGTGCCAGCAGTAGACAGGCGTTCTATGGCTACACCTTC

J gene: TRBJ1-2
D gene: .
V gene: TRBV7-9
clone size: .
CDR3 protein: CSSSLAPSNYGYTF
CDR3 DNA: TGTTCCAGCAGCTTAGCCCCATCTAACTATGGCTACACCTTC

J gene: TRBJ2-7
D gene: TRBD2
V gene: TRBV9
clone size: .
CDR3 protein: CASSPPGGGRYEQYF
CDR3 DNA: TGTGCCAGCAGCCCGCCGGGGGGAGGCCGCTACGAGCAGTACTTC

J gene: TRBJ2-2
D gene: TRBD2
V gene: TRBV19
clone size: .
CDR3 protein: CASSMIAGANTGELFF
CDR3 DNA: TGTGCCAGTAGTATGATAGCGGGGGCGAACACCGGGGAGCTGTTTTTT

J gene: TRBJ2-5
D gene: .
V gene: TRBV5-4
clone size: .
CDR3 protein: CASSPYQETQYF
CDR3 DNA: TGTGCCAGCAGCCCGTACCAAGAGACCCAGTACTTC

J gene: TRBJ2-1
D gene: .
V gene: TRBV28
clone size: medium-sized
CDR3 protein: CASSFLLGAHNEQFF
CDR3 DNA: TGTGCCAGCAGTTTTTTGTTAGGAGCCCACAATGAGCAGTTCTTC

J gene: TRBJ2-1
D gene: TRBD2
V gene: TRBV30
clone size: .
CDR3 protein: CAWSKRLAGGSSSYNEQFF
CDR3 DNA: TGTGCCTGGAGTAAGCGACTAGCGGGGGGCTCGAGCTCCTACAATGAGCAGTTCTTC

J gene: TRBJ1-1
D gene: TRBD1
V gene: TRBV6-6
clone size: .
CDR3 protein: CASSRDRLGTEAFF
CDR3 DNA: TGTGCCAGCAGCCGGGACAGGCTGGGCACTGAAGCTTTCTTT

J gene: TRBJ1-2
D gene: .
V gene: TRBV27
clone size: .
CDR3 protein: CASSGFRGSRGYTF
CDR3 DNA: TGTGCCAGCAGCGGATTCCGGGGATCTCGGGGCTACACCTTC

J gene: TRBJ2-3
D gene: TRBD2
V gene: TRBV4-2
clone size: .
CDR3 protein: CASSQYDGRDSDTQYF
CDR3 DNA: TGTGCCAGCAGCCAATACGACGGGAGGGATTCGGATACGCAGTATTTT

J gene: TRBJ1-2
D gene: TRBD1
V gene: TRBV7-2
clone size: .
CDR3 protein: CASSTRDSRGYTF
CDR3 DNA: TGTGCCAGCAGCACTCGGGACAGCCGGGGCTACACCTTC

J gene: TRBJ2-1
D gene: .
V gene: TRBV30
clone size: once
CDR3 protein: CAWSYSVAYNEQFF
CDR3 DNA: TGTGCCTGGAGTTATTCGGTGGCCTACAATGAGCAGTTCTTC

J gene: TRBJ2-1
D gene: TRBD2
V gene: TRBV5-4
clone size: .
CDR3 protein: CASSFRGGNEQFF
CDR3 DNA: TGTGCCAGCAGCTTTCGGGGGGGAAATGAGCAGTTCTTC

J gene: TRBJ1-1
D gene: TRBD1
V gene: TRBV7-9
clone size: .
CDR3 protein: CSSSLSTGGNTEAFF
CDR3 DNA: TGTTCCAGCAGCTTAAGTACAGGGGGAAACACTGAAGCTTTCTTT